Following are 14 T cell receptor beta chains from one sample sequenced in a study of blood T cells in healthy people across ages. It was with a sample-barcoded 5' primer and a J-beta primer mix that a second PCR of about 6 to 12 cycles was run. Using its own MiXCR run on the 5' RACE reads, TCRdb lists one record per CDR3 protein. The sample carries about 1.5 million distinct CDR3 sequences, around two fifths recorded once. Sequencing was carried out using blood. The receptors derive from a woman aged 18 to 35 in good health.

This clonotype was counted between two and nine times. V is TRBV3-1 and J is TRBJ1-6; D perhaps matches TRBD1 (5 bases). V was pared by 1 base and J by 10 bases, with 20 bases between. Germline CDR1 is LGHDT and CDR2 is YNNKEL (reference sequence). This CDR3 contains 17 residues. As DNA, the CDR3 is TGTGCCAGCAGCCAAGGGTTTGCCGGGACGGTGCGATCACCCCTCCACTTT. Amino acid sequence: CASSQGFAGTVRSPLHF.

This clonotype was found a few times. An end of the junction does not agree with germline; a read error may underlie this. The rearrangement links TRBV6-6 to TRBJ1-1; no clear D. This CDR3 region has 13 residues. Germline lookup yields CDR1 MNHNY and CDR2 SVGAGI (reference sequence). The CDR3 spells CASSDSGFTEAFF. The CDR3 nucleotides read TGTGCCAGCAGTGACTCGGGGTTCACTGAAGCTTTCTTT.

V is TRBV7-6 and J is TRBJ2-3; TRBD2 matches at 11 bases. V trimming: 1 base; J trimming: 5 bases; junction bases outside the gene matches: 8. CDR1 is SGHVS and CDR2 is FNYEAQ in the germline V gene. This CDR3 is built from 17 residues. The CDR3 reads CASSLGRLAGPQDTQYF. For the CDR3, the DNA is TGTGCCAGCAGCTTAGGCAGACTAGCGGGGCCCCAAGATACGCAGTATTTT.

This sequence joins TRBV3-1 and TRBJ2-5; D is perhaps TRBD2 (5 bases). V was clipped by 0 bases and J by 7 bases, with 24 bases between them. The CDR3 is 18 amino acids. The germline V gene encodes CDR1 LGHDT and CDR2 YNNKEL (reference sequence). The CDR3 nucleotides read TGTGCCAGCAGCCAAGATAAGTCGCCCCCTACGCTAGGAGGGACCCAGTACTTC. Translation gives CASSQDKSPPTLGGTQYF.

This chain uses TRBV20-1 with TRBJ2-1; D not resolved. The germline CDR1 and CDR2 sequences are DFQATT and SNEGSKA (reference sequence). The CDR3 spans 16 residues. Trimming cost V 0 bases and J 3 bases, with 15 bases left between them. CDR3 nucleotides: TGCAGTGCTAGAGATCTTGGGCAGGTCCGCTACAATGAGCAGTTCTTC. Protein sequence: CSARDLGQVRYNEQFF.

This clonotype has only a few counts. This sequence joins TRBV12-3 or TRBV12-4 and TRBJ1-6, with D uncertain. The CDR3 spans 16 residues. The V end lost 2 bases, the J end lost 9 bases, and 17 bases lay between the germline ends. CDR3 in amino acids: CASSLSSPGVGSPLHF. In nucleotides, the CDR3 is TGTGCCAGCAGTTTAAGTAGTCCGGGAGTGGGTTCACCCCTCCACTTT.

A single count supports this clonotype. V is TRBV10-3 and J is TRBJ2-6; D is perhaps TRBD1 (5 bases). The germline CDR1 and CDR2 sequences are ENHRY and SYGVKD. Deletions cut 0 bases from V and 1 base from J, with 13 bases between. CDR3 length equals 18 residues. The CDR3: CAISESRGRRSGANVLTF. The CDR3 nucleotides are TGTGCCATCAGTGAGTCAAGGGGAAGGCGTTCTGGGGCCAACGTCCTGACTTTC.

The V and J genes are TRBV11-1 and TRBJ1-1; 9 bases align to TRBD1. The CDR3 length is 15 residues. Germline values: CDR1 SGHAT, CDR2 FQDESV (reference sequence). With V trimmed by 6 bases and J by 6 bases, 11 bases remained unmatched. CDR3 coding DNA: TGTGCCAGCAGTCGGGACAGGGTCTTGCGTGCTGAAGCTTTCTTT. Protein: CASSRDRVLRAEAFF.

The chain employs TRBV3-1 and TRBJ2-7, with a possible D match to TRBD1 (5 bases). V lost 4 bases and J lost 3, with 16 bases in between. CDR3 size: 15 residues. Germline CDR1 reads LGHDT; CDR2 reads YNNKEL (reference sequence). The CDR3 region has the DNA TGTGCCAGCAGCCGCCTCCCCCAGGGTGTCTACGAGCAGTACTTC. This encodes CASSRLPQGVYEQYF.

The chain carries TRBV10-3 and TRBJ1-3; D is unclear. Germline V gene lookup returns CDR1 ENHRY and CDR2 SYGVKD. Trimming removed 5 bases at V and 1 base at J, with 12 bases between. This CDR3 has 15 residues. This CDR3 is CAISRSGISGNTIYF. CDR3 nucleotide sequence: TGTGCCATCAGTCGTAGCGGGATTTCTGGAAACACCATATATTTT.

The chain is built from TRBV12-3 or TRBV12-4 and TRBJ2-2, with D possibly TRBD2 on 7 matching bases. The CDR3 sequence is 16 residues long. Trimming shortened V by 6 bases and J by 1 base, and 15 bases separated the two germline ends. CDR3 in amino acids: CASRSNREGNTGELFF. CDR3 DNA sequence: TGTGCCAGCAGATCCAACAGGGAGGGGAACACCGGGGAGCTGTTTTTT.

This clonotype was counted a few times. The chain employs TRBV15 and TRBJ2-3; 10 nucleotides align to TRBD1. Germline CDR1 is LNHNV and CDR2 is YYDKDF (reference sequence). The CDR3 runs to 18 residues. V lost 3 bases, J lost 5 bases, and 14 bases stayed unmatched. CDR3 sequence reads: CATSSGSLGTGERDTQYF. DNA for the CDR3: TGTGCCACCAGCAGTGGGTCTTTAGGGACAGGGGAAAGAGATACGCAGTATTTT.

This clonotype was detected a few times. The chain carries TRBV7-2 and TRBJ1-4; D is uncertain. Trimming cost V 4 bases and J 10 bases, with 19 bases left between them. This CDR3 comprises 15 residues. In germline, CDR1 is SGHTA, CDR2 FQGNSA. The CDR3 nucleotides are TGTGCCAGCAGCTACCACGGCCCCGAGGAGGGAAAACTGTTTTTT. Protein product: CASSYHGPEEGKLFF.

This clonotype has a handful of counts. The V call is TRBV20-1, the J call TRBJ1-2; no clear D gene. Germline CDR1 is DFQATT and CDR2 is SNEGSKA (reference sequence). The CDR3 runs to 12 residues. V lost 5 bases to trimming and J lost 8 bases, with 15 bases between them. DNA of the CDR3: TGCAGTGCTTCCAATTCAGGCTCCGGCTACACCTTC. It specifies CSASNSGSGYTF.